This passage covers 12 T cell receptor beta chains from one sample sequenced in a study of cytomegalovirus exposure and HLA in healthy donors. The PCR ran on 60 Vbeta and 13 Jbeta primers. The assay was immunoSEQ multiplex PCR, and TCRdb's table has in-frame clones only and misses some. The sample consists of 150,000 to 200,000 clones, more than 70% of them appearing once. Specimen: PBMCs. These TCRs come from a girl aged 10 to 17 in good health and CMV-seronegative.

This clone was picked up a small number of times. This chain's CDR3 is CASSLERITEAFF. In DNA form, the CDR3 reads TGTGCCAGCAGCTTGGAGCGGATCACTGAAGCTTTCTTT. This chain uses TRBV5-4 with TRBJ1-1; D is unclear. Germline V gene sequence: CDR1 SGHNT, CDR2 YYREEE (reference sequence). This CDR3 comprises 13 residues. The V end lost 0 bases, the J end lost 4 bases, and 7 bases lay between the germline ends.

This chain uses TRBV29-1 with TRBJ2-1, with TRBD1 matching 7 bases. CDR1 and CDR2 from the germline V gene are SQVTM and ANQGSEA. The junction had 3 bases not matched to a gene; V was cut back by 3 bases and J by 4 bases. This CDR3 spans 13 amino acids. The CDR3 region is CSVDPDRYNEQFF. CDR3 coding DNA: TGCAGCGTTGATCCGGACAGGTACAATGAGCAGTTCTTC.

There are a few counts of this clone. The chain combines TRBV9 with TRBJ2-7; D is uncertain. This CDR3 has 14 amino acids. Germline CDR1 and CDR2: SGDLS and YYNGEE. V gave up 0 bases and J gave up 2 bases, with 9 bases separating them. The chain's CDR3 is CASSVGSETYEQYF. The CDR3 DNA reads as TGTGCCAGCAGCGTAGGGTCCGAGACCTACGAGCAGTACTTC.

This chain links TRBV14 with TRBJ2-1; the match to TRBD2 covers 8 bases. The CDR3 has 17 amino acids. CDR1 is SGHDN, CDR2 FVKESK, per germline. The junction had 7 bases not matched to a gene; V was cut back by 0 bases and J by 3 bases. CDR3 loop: CASSQEWWTSIYNEQFF. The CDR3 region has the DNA TGTGCCAGCAGCCAAGAATGGTGGACTAGCATCTACAATGAGCAGTTCTTC.

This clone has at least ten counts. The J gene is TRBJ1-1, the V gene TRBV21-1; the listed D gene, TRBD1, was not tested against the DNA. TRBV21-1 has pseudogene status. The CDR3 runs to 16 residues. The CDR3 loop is CASSIYWGQFNTEAFF. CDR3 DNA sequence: TGTGCCAGCAGCATCTACTGGGGACAGTTTAACACTGAAGCTTTCTTT.

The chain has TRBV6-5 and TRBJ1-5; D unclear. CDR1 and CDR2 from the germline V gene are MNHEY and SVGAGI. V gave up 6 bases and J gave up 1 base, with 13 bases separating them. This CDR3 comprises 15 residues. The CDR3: CASSPFGGSNQPQHF. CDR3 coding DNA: TGTGCCAGCAGCCCATTCGGAGGAAGCAATCAGCCCCAGCATTTT.

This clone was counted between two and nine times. CDR3 in DNA: TGTGCCAGCAGGGACAGGGGGCCCAACTATGGCTACACCTTC. As protein: CASRDRGPNYGYTF. V usage is TRBV21-1 and J usage is TRBJ1-2; the table's D call of TRBD1 was not tested on the DNA. TRBV21-1 is deemed a pseudogene. The CDR3 is made up of 14 amino acids.

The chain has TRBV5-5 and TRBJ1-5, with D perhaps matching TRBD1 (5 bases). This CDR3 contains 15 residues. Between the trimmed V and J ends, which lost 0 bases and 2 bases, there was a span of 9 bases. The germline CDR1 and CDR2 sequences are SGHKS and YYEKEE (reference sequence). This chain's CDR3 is CASSLAPGGNQPQHF. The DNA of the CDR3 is TGTGCCAGCAGCTTGGCGCCGGGGGGCAATCAGCCCCAGCATTTT.

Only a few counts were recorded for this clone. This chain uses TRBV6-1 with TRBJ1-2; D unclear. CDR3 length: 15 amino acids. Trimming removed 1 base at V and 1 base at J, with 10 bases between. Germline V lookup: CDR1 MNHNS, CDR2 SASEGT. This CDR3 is CASSEGEEGNYGYTF. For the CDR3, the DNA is TGTGCCAGCAGTGAAGGGGAGGAGGGTAACTATGGCTACACCTTC.

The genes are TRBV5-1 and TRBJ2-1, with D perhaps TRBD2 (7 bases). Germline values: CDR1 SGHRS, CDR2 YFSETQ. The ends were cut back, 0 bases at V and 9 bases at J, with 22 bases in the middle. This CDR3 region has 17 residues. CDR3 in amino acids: CASSLAGPGGGAFEQFF. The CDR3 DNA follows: TGCGCCAGCAGCTTGGCGGGTCCCGGAGGGGGGGCCTTTGAGCAGTTCTTC.

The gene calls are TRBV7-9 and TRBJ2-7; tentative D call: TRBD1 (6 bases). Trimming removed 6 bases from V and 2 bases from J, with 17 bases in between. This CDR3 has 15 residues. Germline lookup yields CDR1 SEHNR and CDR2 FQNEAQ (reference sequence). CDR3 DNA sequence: TGTGCCAGCAGTCCAGGGGTCGTCCTAACCTACGAGCAGTACTTC. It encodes CASSPGVVLTYEQYF.

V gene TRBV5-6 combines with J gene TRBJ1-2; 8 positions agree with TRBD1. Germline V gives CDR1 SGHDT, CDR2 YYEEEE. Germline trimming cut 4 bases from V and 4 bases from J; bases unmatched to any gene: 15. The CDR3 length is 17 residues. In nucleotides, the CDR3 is TGTGCCAGCAGCCCCGGACAGGGATCCCCGTTGGCCTATGGCTACACCTTC. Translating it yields CASSPGQGSPLAYGYTF.